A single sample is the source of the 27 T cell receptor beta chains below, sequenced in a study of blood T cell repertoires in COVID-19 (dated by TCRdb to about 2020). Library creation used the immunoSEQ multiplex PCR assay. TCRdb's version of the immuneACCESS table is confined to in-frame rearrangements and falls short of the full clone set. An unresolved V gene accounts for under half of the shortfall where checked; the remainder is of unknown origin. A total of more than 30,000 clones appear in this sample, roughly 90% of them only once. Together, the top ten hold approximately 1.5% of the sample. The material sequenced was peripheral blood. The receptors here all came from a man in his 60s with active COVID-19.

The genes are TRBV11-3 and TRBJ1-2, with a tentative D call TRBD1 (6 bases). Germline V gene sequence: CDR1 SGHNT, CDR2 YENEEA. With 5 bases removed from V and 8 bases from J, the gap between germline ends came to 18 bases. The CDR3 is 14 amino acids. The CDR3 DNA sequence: TGTGCCAGCAGCAAGGGACACCGAATGAGGGGCTACACCTTC. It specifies CASSKGHRMRGYTF.

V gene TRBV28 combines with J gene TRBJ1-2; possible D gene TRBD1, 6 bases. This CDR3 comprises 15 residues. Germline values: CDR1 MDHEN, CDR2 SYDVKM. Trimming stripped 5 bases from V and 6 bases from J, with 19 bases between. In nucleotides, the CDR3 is TGTGCCAGCAGTCCTCCCCGGCAGGGGTTGGATGGCTACACCTTC. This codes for CASSPPRQGLDGYTF.

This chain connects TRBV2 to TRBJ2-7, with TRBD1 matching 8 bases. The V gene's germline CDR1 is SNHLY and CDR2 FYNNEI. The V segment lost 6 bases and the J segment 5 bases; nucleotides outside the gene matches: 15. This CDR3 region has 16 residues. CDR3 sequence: CASSGARRQGFNEQYF. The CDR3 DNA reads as TGTGCCAGCAGCGGAGCCCGGCGACAGGGGTTCAACGAGCAGTACTTC.

The CDR3: CASSPFFQGAKGDTEAFF. The CDR3 DNA reads TGTGCCAGCTCACCATTTTTCCAGGGGGCGAAGGGGGACACTGAAGCTTTCTTT. The chain recombines TRBV18 with TRBJ1-1; 8 bases are a match to TRBD1. The CDR3 has 18 residues. J was trimmed by 3 bases and V by 2 bases; bases with no gene match: 14. The germline V gene has CDR1 KGHSH and CDR2 LQKENI. Looking up the rest from reference TRBV18 and TRBJ1-1 gives the full variable domain: NAGVMQNPRHLVRRRGQEARLRCSPMKGHSHVYWYRQLPEEGLKFMVYLQKENIIDESGMPKERFSAEFPKEGPSILRIQQVVRGDSAAYFCASSPFFQGAKGDTEAFFGQGTRLTVV.

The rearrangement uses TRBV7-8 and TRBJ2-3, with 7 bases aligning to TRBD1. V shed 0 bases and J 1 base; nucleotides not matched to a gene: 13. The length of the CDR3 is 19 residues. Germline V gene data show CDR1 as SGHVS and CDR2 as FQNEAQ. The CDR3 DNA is TGTGCCAGCAGCTTAGCGCTCCGACTCCGGGACAGCCGCACAGATACGCAGTATTTT. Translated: CASSLALRLRDSRTDTQYF.

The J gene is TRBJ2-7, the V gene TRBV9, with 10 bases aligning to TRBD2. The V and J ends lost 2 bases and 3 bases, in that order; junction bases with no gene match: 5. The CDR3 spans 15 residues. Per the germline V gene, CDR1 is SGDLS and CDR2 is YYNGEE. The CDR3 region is CASSVTSGPNYEQYF. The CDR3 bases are TGTGCCAGCAGCGTGACTAGCGGGCCAAACTACGAGCAGTACTTC.

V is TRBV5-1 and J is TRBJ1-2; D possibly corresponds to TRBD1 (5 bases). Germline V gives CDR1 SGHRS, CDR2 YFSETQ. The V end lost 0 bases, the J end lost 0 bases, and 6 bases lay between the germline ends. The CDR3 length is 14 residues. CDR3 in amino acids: CASSLVGPNYGYTF. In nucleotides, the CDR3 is TGCGCCAGCAGCTTGGTGGGGCCTAACTATGGCTACACCTTC.

The CDR3 region has the DNA TGTGCCAGCAGCTTAGGTTCCCCCATGAACACTGAAGCTTTCTTT. Translated, it gives CASSLGSPMNTEAFF. The chain has TRBV11-3 and TRBJ1-1; D not resolved. The CDR3 runs 15 residues. Germline-derived CDR1 and CDR2 are SGHNT and YENEEA. Trimming took off 1 base at V and 0 bases at J, with 9 bases between the two ends.

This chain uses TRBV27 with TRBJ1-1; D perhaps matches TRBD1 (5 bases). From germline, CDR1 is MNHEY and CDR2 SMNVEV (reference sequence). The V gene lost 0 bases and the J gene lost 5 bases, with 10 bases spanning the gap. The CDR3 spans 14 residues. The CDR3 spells CASSLSGAGTEAFF. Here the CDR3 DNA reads TGTGCCAGCAGTTTATCAGGGGCCGGTACTGAAGCTTTCTTT.

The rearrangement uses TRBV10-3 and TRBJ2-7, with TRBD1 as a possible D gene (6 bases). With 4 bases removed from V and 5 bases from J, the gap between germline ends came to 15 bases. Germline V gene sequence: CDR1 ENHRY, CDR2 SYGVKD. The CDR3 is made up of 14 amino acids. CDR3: CAISVPGAGDEQYF. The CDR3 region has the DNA TGTGCCATCAGTGTCCCAGGGGCTGGGGACGAGCAGTACTTC.

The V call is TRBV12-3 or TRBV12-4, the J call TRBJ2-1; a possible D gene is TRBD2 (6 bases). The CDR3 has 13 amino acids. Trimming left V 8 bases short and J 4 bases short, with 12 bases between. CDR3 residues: CASVSGLYNEQFF. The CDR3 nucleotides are TGTGCCAGCGTTAGCGGTCTTTACAATGAGCAGTTCTTC.

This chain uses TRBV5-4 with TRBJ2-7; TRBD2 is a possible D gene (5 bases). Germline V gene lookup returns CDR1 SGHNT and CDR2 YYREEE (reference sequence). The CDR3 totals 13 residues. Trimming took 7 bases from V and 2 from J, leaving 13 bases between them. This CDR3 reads CASGREGAYEQYF. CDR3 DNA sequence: TGTGCCAGCGGACGAGAGGGCGCCTACGAGCAGTACTTC.

In DNA, the CDR3 is TGTGCCAGCAGCCCGCGCGGATCTTTCGTGGGAGATACGCAGTATTTT. It specifies CASSPRGSFVGDTQYF. V is TRBV7-2 and J is TRBJ2-3, with D hard to call. V lost 5 bases to trimming and J lost 5 bases, with 20 bases between them. The germline CDR1 and CDR2 sequences are SGHTA and FQGNSA. CDR3 size: 16 residues.

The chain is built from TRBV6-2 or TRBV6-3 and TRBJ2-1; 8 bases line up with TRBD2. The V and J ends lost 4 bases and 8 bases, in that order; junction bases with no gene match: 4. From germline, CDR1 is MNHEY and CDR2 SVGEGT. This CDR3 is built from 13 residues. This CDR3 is CASSSGGPDEQFF. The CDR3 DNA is TGTGCCAGCAGTTCGGGGGGGCCGGATGAGCAGTTCTTC.

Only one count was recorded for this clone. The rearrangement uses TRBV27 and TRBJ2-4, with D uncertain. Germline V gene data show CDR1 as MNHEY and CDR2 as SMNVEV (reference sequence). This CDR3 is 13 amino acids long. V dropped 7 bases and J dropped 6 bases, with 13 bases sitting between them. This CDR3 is CASTLPVPNIQYF. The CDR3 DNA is TGTGCCAGCACTCTTCCGGTTCCAAACATTCAGTACTTC.

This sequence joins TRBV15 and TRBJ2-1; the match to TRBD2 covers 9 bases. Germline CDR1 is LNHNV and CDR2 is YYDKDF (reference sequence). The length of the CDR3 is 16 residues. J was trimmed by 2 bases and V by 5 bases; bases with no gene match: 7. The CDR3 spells CATSGGGAFPYNEQFF. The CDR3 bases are TGTGCCACCAGCGGCGGGGGGGCCTTTCCCTACAATGAGCAGTTCTTC.

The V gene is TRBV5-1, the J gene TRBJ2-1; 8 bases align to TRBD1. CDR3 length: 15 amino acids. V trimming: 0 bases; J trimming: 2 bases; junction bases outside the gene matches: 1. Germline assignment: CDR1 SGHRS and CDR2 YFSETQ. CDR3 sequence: CASSLETGAYNEQFF. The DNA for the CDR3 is TGCGCCAGCAGCTTGGAGACAGGGGCCTACAATGAGCAGTTCTTC.

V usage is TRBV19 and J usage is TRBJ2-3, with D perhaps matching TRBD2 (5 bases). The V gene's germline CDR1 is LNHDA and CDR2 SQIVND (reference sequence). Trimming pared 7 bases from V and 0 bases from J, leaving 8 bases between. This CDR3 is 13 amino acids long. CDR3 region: CASMGASTDTQYF. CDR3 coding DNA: TGTGCCAGTATGGGAGCTAGCACAGATACGCAGTATTTT.

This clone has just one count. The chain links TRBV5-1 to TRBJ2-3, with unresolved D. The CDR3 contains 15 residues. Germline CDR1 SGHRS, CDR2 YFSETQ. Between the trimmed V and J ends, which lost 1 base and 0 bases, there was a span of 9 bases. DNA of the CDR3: TGCGCCAGCAGCTTGTCCTACTCTAGCACAGATACGCAGTATTTT. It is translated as CASSLSYSSTDTQYF.

Here the CDR3 reads CASSGWGGPSYEQYF. The DNA for the CDR3 is TGTGCCAGCAGCGGTTGGGGGGGGCCCTCCTACGAGCAGTACTTC. The J gene is TRBJ2-7, the V gene TRBV5-5; tentatively, D is TRBD2 (7 bases). The germline CDR1 and CDR2 sequences are SGHKS and YYEKEE (reference sequence). The CDR3 loop spans 15 amino acids. V lost 4 bases to trimming and J lost 0 bases, with 14 bases between them.

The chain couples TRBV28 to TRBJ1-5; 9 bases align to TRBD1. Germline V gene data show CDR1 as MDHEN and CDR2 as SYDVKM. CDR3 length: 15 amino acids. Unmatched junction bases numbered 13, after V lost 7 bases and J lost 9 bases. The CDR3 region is CASTRDRVSFWPQHF. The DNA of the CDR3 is TGTGCCAGCACAAGGGACAGGGTATCATTCTGGCCCCAGCATTTT.

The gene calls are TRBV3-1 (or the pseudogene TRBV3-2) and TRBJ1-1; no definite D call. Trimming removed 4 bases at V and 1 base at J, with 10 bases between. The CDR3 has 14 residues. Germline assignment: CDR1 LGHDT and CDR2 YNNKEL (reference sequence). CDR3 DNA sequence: TGTGCCAGCAGCCCCTCCGAGAAGAACACTGAAGCTTTCTTT. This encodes CASSPSEKNTEAFF.

The CDR3 coding sequence is TGTGCCAGTAGTATTTCGGCAGGGATCGGTGAAAAACTGTTTTTT. Translating it yields CASSISAGIGEKLFF. V gene TRBV19 combines with J gene TRBJ1-4; possible D gene TRBD1, 5 bases. Germline loops: CDR1 LNHDA, CDR2 SQIVND (reference sequence). Trimming stripped 3 bases from V and 7 bases from J, with 15 bases between. CDR3 size: 15 residues.

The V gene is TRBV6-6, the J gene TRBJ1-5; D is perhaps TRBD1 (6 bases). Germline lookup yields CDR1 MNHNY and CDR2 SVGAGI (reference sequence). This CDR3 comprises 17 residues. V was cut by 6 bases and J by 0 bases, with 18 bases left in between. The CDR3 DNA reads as TGTGCCAGCAGCCGAAGGGGACAAGCCTATAGCAATCAGCCCCAGCATTTT. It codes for CASSRRGQAYSNQPQHF.

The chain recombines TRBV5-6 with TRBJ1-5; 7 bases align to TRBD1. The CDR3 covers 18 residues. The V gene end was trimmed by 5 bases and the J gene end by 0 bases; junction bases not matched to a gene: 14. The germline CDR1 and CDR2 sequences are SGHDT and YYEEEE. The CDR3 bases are TGTGCCAGCAGAAGGTACAGGGGCCCCCAGTATAGCAATCAGCCCCAGCATTTT. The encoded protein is CASRRYRGPQYSNQPQHF. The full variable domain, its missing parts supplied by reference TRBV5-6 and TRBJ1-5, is DAGVTQSPTHLIKTRGQQVTLRCSPKSGHDTVSWYQQALGQGPQFIFQYYEEEERQRGNFPDRFSGHQFPNYSSELNVNALLLGDSALYLCASRRYRGPQYSNQPQHFGDGTRLSIL.

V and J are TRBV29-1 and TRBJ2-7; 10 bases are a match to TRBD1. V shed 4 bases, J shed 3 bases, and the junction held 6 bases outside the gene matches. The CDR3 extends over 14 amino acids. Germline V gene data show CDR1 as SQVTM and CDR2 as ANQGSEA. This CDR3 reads CSVVGRDRGYEQYF. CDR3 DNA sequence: TGCAGCGTTGTGGGCCGGGACAGGGGCTACGAGCAGTACTTC.

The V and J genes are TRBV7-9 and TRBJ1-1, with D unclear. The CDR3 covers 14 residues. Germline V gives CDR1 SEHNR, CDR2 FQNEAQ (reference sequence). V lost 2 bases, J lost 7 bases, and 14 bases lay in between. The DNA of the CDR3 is TGTGCCAGCAGCTTAATAGCACCGGGGTTTGAAGCTTTCTTT. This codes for CASSLIAPGFEAFF.